The 27 T cell receptor beta chains reported below all come from one sample, sequenced in a study of CD8 T cells in Susac syndrome. RNA amounts of roughly 0.5 to 1 ug underwent reverse transcription with random hexamers. TCRdb ran MiXCR on the immunoSEQ multiplex PCR reads and lists one entry per CDR3 protein. The table records 400,000 or so distinct CDR3 sequences, approximately 89% of them present only once. The sequencing sample was made of CD8+ T cells from PBMCs. The receptor source for this set is a human donor with multiple sclerosis.

This chain links TRBV2 with TRBJ2-7; 10 positions match TRBD2. Germline trimming cut 5 bases from V and 0 bases from J; bases unmatched to any gene: 7. Germline V gene lookup returns CDR1 SNHLY and CDR2 FYNNEI. The CDR3 contains 16 residues. DNA for the CDR3: TGTGCCAGCAGTCATCGGACTAGCGGCCCCTCCTACGAGCAGTACTTC. Translating gives CASSHRTSGPSYEQYF.

The chain couples TRBV5-8 to TRBJ2-2, with 10 positions matching TRBD1. CDR3 length equals 16 residues. Germline CDR1 and CDR2: SGHTS and YDEGEE. J was trimmed by 3 bases and V by 7 bases; bases with no gene match: 9. The CDR3 DNA is TGTGCCAGCGCGAAACCCGGGACAGGGGACACCGGGGAGCTGTTTTTT. Translated, it gives CASAKPGTGDTGELFF.

The chain recombines TRBV28 with TRBJ1-5, with a weak D call TRBD1 (5 bases). The germline CDR1 and CDR2 sequences are MDHEN and SYDVKM. The CDR3 covers 16 residues. Trimming cost V 7 bases and J 0 bases, with 16 bases left between them. CDR3 DNA sequence: TGTGCCAGCATTTACGCCGACAGTGCTAGCAATCAGCCCCAGCATTTT. This gives the protein CASIYADSASNQPQHF.

The CDR3 DNA reads TGCGCCAGCAGCCAGACCACCAGGGCCTACGAGCAGTACTTC. It is translated as CASSQTTRAYEQYF. The V call is TRBV4-1, the J call TRBJ2-7, with D maybe TRBD1 (5 bases). Germline V gene sequence: CDR1 MGHRA, CDR2 YSYEKL. V lost 3 bases and J 2 bases, leaving 11 bases between the germline ends. The CDR3 runs to 14 residues.

This clonotype is a singleton in its sample. V is TRBV7-6 and J is TRBJ2-7; TRBD1 or TRBD2 may be the D gene (7 bases each). V lost 7 bases and J 2 bases, leaving 18 bases between the germline ends. CDR1 and CDR2 (germline): SGHVS, FNYEAQ. The CDR3 is 15 amino acids. The CDR3 DNA reads as TGTGCCAGCACCGCAGGGGGGGACAACCCCTACGAGCAGTACTTC. It codes for CASTAGGDNPYEQYF.

The chain's CDR3 is CARSHPYDRENEQFF. The CDR3, as DNA: TGTGCCAGATCGCACCCCTATGACAGGGAGAATGAGCAGTTCTTC. The chain carries TRBV2 and TRBJ2-1; 7 bases fit TRBD1. The CDR3 covers 15 residues. V lost 9 bases, J lost 7 bases, and 15 bases stayed unmatched. Germline V gene data show CDR1 as SNHLY and CDR2 as FYNNEI.

In the case of this clonotype: Given the absence of the conserved phenylalanine or tryptophan at the CDR3 end, a read error is likely. The rearrangement uses TRBV29-1 and TRBJ2-3; TRBD1 is a possible D gene (6 bases). Germline-derived CDR1 and CDR2 are SQVTM and ANQGSEA. V was cut by 4 bases and J by 2 bases, with 13 bases left in between. The CDR3 is 14 amino acids. CDR3 DNA sequence: TGCAGCGTTGCAGGGGAATCTGTCACAGATACGCAGTATCTT. It translates to CSVAGESVTDTQYL.

The V call is TRBV12-3 or TRBV12-4, the J call TRBJ2-7; 10 nucleotides align to TRBD2. V lost 5 bases to trimming and J lost 7 bases; unmatched junction nucleotides: 20. There are 18 residues in the CDR3. The CDR3 DNA is TGTGCCAGCAGTCCAGGGACTAGCGAGATTCCGACGGTTGGGGAGCAGTACTTC. Its protein is CASSPGTSEIPTVGEQYF.

The V call is TRBV7-8, the J call TRBJ2-2; no firm D call. Germline V gene data show CDR1 as SGHVS and CDR2 as FQNEAQ. This CDR3 is 13 amino acids long. The V gene lost 5 bases and the J gene lost 5 bases, with 9 bases spanning the gap. This chain's CDR3 is CASSESGTGELFF. The CDR3 coding sequence is TGTGCCAGCAGCGAAAGTGGGACCGGGGAGCTGTTTTTT.

The rearrangement links TRBV5-6 to TRBJ1-6; no reliable D call. This CDR3 is 15 amino acids long. Per the germline V gene, CDR1 is SGHDT and CDR2 is YYEEEE. V was clipped by 6 bases and J by 5 bases, with 15 bases between them. For the CDR3, the DNA is TGTGCCAGCACCATCTGGGTGGCAGATAATTCACCCCTCCACTTT. Protein product: CASTIWVADNSPLHF.

Worth noting for this clonotype: The junction departs from the called germline gene at one end, perhaps through a read error. This chain joins TRBV29-1 and TRBJ2-3; D might be TRBD2 (6 bases). Germline values: CDR1 SQVTM, CDR2 ANQGSEA. The CDR3 totals 14 residues. CDR3 nucleotides: TGCGGCGTTGAAGGCGGGGAGATCACAGATACGCAGTATTTT. It translates to CGVEGGEITDTQYF.

In this sample, this clonotype turned up once. The J gene is TRBJ1-2, the V gene TRBV7-9, with 9 nucleotides matching TRBD1. This CDR3 is 15 amino acids long. V trimming: 5 bases; J trimming: 5 bases; junction bases outside the gene matches: 9. Germline assignment: CDR1 SEHNR and CDR2 FQNEAQ (reference sequence). The CDR3 DNA reads as TGTGCCAGCAGCCTATCCGGGACAGGGTTTTATGGCTACACCTTC. This codes for CASSLSGTGFYGYTF. Together with reference TRBV7-9 and TRBJ1-2, the CDR3 gives the full variable domain: DTGVSQNPRHKITKRGQNVTFRCDPISEHNRLYWYRQTLGQGPEFLTYFQNEAQLEKSRLLSDRFSAERPKGSFSTLEIQRTEQGDSAMYLCASSLSGTGFYGYTFGSGTRLTVV.

This clonotype was seen only once. The chain has TRBV29-1 and TRBJ2-1, with TRBD2 matching 11 bases. V lost 3 bases, J lost 4 bases, and 5 bases stayed unmatched. This CDR3 has 15 residues. Germline CDR1 is SQVTM and CDR2 is ANQGSEA. The CDR3 bases are TGCAGCGTTGACGAGGCTAGCGGGAGGTACAATGAGCAGTTCTTC. Translation: CSVDEASGRYNEQFF.

The J gene is TRBJ1-1, the V gene TRBV5-5; no reliable D call. The CDR3 sequence is 13 residues long. Germline V lookup: CDR1 SGHKS, CDR2 YYEKEE (reference sequence). V lost 6 bases and J 4 bases, leaving 13 bases between the germline ends. The CDR3 region is CASKVQEVTEAFF. In DNA form, the CDR3 reads TGTGCCAGCAAAGTCCAGGAGGTCACTGAAGCTTTCTTT.

The gene calls are TRBV4-1 and TRBJ2-7; no firm D call. Germline CDR1 is MGHRA and CDR2 is YSYEKL. The CDR3 consists of 15 residues. Between the trimmed V and J ends, which lost 0 bases and 3 bases, there was a span of 12 bases. The CDR3 nucleotides read TGCGCCAGCAGCCAAGATTCTACAGAGTTCTACGAGCAGTACTTC. Its translation: CASSQDSTEFYEQYF.

The V and J genes are TRBV6-1 and TRBJ2-3; D uncertain. Germline loops: CDR1 MNHNS, CDR2 SASEGT. The CDR3 sequence is 13 residues long. Trimming took 5 bases from V and 6 from J, leaving 12 bases between them. The CDR3 loop is CASSPARPDTQYF. The CDR3 DNA follows: TGTGCCAGCAGTCCAGCTAGACCCGATACGCAGTATTTT.

The CDR3 protein is CAWSGYGDSLARSYNEQFF. Written as DNA, the CDR3 is TGTGCCTGGAGTGGATATGGGGACAGTTTAGCACGCTCCTACAATGAGCAGTTCTTC. This chain connects TRBV30 to TRBJ2-1, with TRBD1 identical over 7 bases. CDR3 length equals 19 residues. CDR1 and CDR2 (germline): GTSNPN, SVGIG (reference sequence). After removal of 1 base from V and 0 bases from J, the junction contained 15 bases not matched to a gene.

The chain is built from TRBV9 and TRBJ2-2, with unresolved D. The germline V gene encodes CDR1 SGDLS and CDR2 YYNGEE. The CDR3 runs to 14 residues. Trimming took off 0 bases at V and 1 base at J, with 4 bases between the two ends. The CDR3 is CASSVVGNTGELFF. CDR3 DNA sequence: TGTGCCAGCAGCGTAGTAGGGAACACCGGGGAGCTGTTTTTT.

V gene TRBV4-1 combines with J gene TRBJ2-1; 8 bases agree with TRBD1. CDR1 and CDR2 (germline): MGHRA, YSYEKL. After removal of 4 bases from V and 7 bases from J, the junction contained 6 bases not matched to a gene. This CDR3 is 14 amino acids long. The chain's CDR3 is CASSLRQGSNEQFF. CDR3 DNA: TGCGCCAGCAGCCTCAGACAGGGGAGTAATGAGCAGTTCTTC.

This clonotype was counted once. The chain recombines TRBV18 with TRBJ1-2, with 7 bases fitting TRBD1. The trim removed 2 bases at V and 3 bases at J, leaving 6 bases unmatched. CDR1 is KGHSH, CDR2 LQKENI, per germline. The CDR3 has 15 residues. CDR3 residues: CASSPATGWDYGYTF. CDR3 nucleotide sequence: TGTGCCAGCTCACCAGCGACAGGGTGGGACTATGGCTACACCTTC.

DNA of the CDR3: TGTGCCTGGAGTGCCGGGGACACTCGAATAGTCGACTATGGCTACACCTTC. Protein: CAWSAGDTRIVDYGYTF. The chain combines TRBV30 with TRBJ1-2, with D maybe TRBD1 (6 bases). V lost 1 base, J lost 3 bases, and 21 bases lay in between. The CDR3 extends over 17 amino acids. The V gene's germline CDR1 is GTSNPN and CDR2 SVGIG (reference sequence).

The chain couples TRBV10-2 to TRBJ1-1; TRBD1 matches 10 bases. In germline, CDR1 is WSHSY, CDR2 SAAADI. This CDR3 has 11 amino acids. The junction had 2 bases not matched to a gene; V was cut back by 2 bases and J by 14 bases. CDR3 in DNA: TGCGCCAGCAGTGAGGGACAGGGGGACTTCTTT. The encoded protein is CASSEGQGDFF.

This rearrangement joins TRBV6-1 to TRBJ2-2; D is uncertain. This CDR3 region has 10 residues. Germline V gene sequence: CDR1 MNHNS, CDR2 SASEGT. V gave up 10 bases and J gave up 3 bases, with 3 bases separating them. The CDR3 loop reads CAIYTGELFF. The CDR3 coding sequence is TGTGCCATCTACACCGGGGAGCTGTTTTTT.

The chain recombines TRBV27 with TRBJ2-7; D ambiguous. V was trimmed by 3 bases and J by 0 bases, leaving 15 bases between them. The germline gives CDR1 MNHEY, CDR2 SMNVEV (reference sequence). This CDR3 region has 16 residues. This CDR3 is CASSFVPPATSYEQYF. The CDR3 DNA sequence: TGTGCCAGCAGTTTCGTCCCCCCCGCCACCTCCTACGAGCAGTACTTC.

The chain uses TRBV5-1 and TRBJ2-5; 14 positions match TRBD2. Germline CDR1 SGHRS, CDR2 YFSETQ. Germline trimming cut 4 bases from V and 5 bases from J; bases unmatched to any gene: 7. The CDR3 totals 16 residues. The CDR3 DNA reads as TGCGCCAGCAGCGACGGGACTAGCGGGAGCGGGGAGACCCAGTACTTC. This encodes CASSDGTSGSGETQYF.

The chain combines TRBV6-1 with TRBJ2-1; 16 bases fit TRBD2. Germline V lookup: CDR1 MNHNS, CDR2 SASEGT. This CDR3 is 19 amino acids long. V was pared by 5 bases and J by 1 base, with 8 bases of the junction left unmatched. The chain's CDR3 is CASSQSGLAGGQSYNEQFF. DNA of the CDR3: TGTGCCAGCAGTCAATCGGGACTAGCGGGAGGGCAATCCTACAATGAGCAGTTCTTC.

The chain joins TRBV30 to TRBJ2-1, with D maybe TRBD1 (5 bases). The CDR3 has 13 amino acids. The germline V gene encodes CDR1 GTSNPN and CDR2 SVGIG (reference sequence). V was trimmed by 1 base and J by 3 bases, leaving 7 bases between them. This CDR3 is CAWSDDSYNEQFF. The DNA for the CDR3 is TGTGCCTGGAGTGATGACAGCTACAATGAGCAGTTCTTC.